This T cell receptor beta chain was sequenced in a study of CD8+ T cells in alopecia areata. Study details: Tofacitinib administration to treated patients was oral, at 5 to 10 mg twice daily. Findings and limits, study-wide: It was observed that many expanded lesional clones persisted in scalp and blood during tofacitinib. Since there was just one nonresponder, nobody can yet say how baseline CD8+ expansion ties to response.

Documented treatment: oral pan-JAK inhibitor, 5-10 mg twice daily. On this clone itself: Its antigen is unknown. The same CDR3 can be traced to other DNA sequences in this sample.

The CDR3 has 13 residues. V lost 0 bases to trimming and J lost 4 bases, with 7 bases between them. Per germline, CDR1 GTSNPN and CDR2 SVGIG (reference sequence). RNA was isolated and reverse transcribed to cDNA, the sequencing template. Only in-frame clones appear in the TCRdb table, and some are missing; sequencing was by immunoSEQ multiplex PCR. The sample carries about 210,000 clones, about 64% recorded once. V is TRBV30 and J is TRBJ1-5, with D unresolved. The receptor comes from a human donor with alopecia areata. The sequencing here drew on CD4+ T cells sorted from blood, taken at week 4, from a patient treated with tofacitinib. CDR3: CAWSVGGNQPQHF. As DNA, the CDR3 is TGTGCCTGGAGTGTAGGTGGGAATCAGCCCCAGCATTTT.